Sequencing of this T cell receptor beta chain was carried out in a study of T cell repertoires in cytomegalovirus infection. Study in general: CMV epitopes in the study were HLA-C-restricted (recently identified) and HLA-B-restricted (well studied). TCR beta signatures that were public indicated CMV infection and matching HLA type.

This clonotype showed up just a few times. The antigen remains unidentified. General study points: The ex vivo response showed dominance by HLA-C-restricted CMV-specific TCR beta clonotypes. People with CMV and the relevant HLA were identified by cumulative public TCR beta family frequency.

Unmatched junction bases numbered 6, after V lost 5 bases and J lost 3 bases. CDR1 is SGHTA and CDR2 is FQGNSA in the germline V gene. This CDR3 is built from 14 residues. TCRdb itself ran the reads through MiXCR, one entry per CDR3 protein. The table has about half a million distinct CDR3 sequences, under 55% seen once. The chain has TRBV7-2 and TRBJ2-7, with 8 bases lining up with TRBD2. Sequenced material: cultured PBMCs, taken from culture after CMV antigen stimulation. The clonotype originates from a human donor in good health (CMV status not recorded). Some clones in this sample may be carry-over from other donors' samples. The CDR3 spells CASSTSGGHYEQYF. Written as DNA, the CDR3 is TGTGCCAGCAGCACAAGCGGGGGTCACTACGAGCAGTACTTC. Together with reference TRBV7-2 and TRBJ2-7, the CDR3 gives the full variable domain: GAGVSQSPSNKVTEKGKDVELRCDPISGHTALYWYRQSLGQGLEFLIYFQGNSAPDKSGLPSDRFSAERTGGSVSTLTIQRTQQEDSAVYLCASSTSGGHYEQYFGPGTRLTVT.